This T cell receptor (beta chain) is drawn from a study of blood T cell repertoires in COVID-19. Looking at the study overall: There were acute and convalescent COVID-19 samples, and they came from the United States, Italy and Spain.

Germline trimming cut 2 bases from V and 2 bases from J; bases unmatched to any gene: 10. The germline V gene encodes CDR1 KGHSH and CDR2 LQKENI. This CDR3 spans 17 amino acids. Authors' processing steps: Using reference gene primer amplification, nucleated cell counts were estimated. The repertoire was sequenced with immunoSEQ multiplex PCR; TCRdb's copy has only in-frame clones and lacks some. V and J calls and clone size are given by that table; D and trimming were obtained from the DNA. Here the sample spans fewer than 250,000 clones, 80% to 90% being singletons. The sequence derives from a woman aged 25 to 45 with acute COVID-19. The specimen was PBMCs or T cells enriched from blood (not recorded which). V is TRBV18 and J is TRBJ1-2; the match to TRBD1 covers 8 bases. The CDR3 nucleotides are TGTGCCAGCTCACCAAACTTCGGACAGGGAGAGAACTATGGCTACACCTTC. It encodes CASSPNFGQGENYGYTF.